Shown below are 30 T cell receptor beta chains from a single sample sequenced in a study of blood T cell repertoires in COVID-19. Profiling relied on immunoSEQ multiplex PCR, and the TCRdb table lists in-frame clones only, not all of them. Here the sample spans a few hundred thousand clones, about 85% being singletons. The sample comprised peripheral blood. The source is a man aged 25 to 40 who had recovered from COVID-19.

The rearrangement uses TRBV12-3 or TRBV12-4 and TRBJ1-3; D call uncertain. Trimming shortened V by 4 bases and J by 7 bases, and 5 bases separated the two germline ends. The CDR3 extends over 11 amino acids. CDR3 protein: CASSYSNTIYF. The CDR3, as DNA: TGTGCCAGCAGTTACAGTAACACCATATATTTT.

The chain uses TRBV9 and TRBJ1-3; D is unresolved. The CDR3 runs 14 residues. Germline lookup yields CDR1 SGDLS and CDR2 YYNGEE. V gave up 0 bases and J gave up 4 bases, with 8 bases separating them. The CDR3 region is CASSVAGGGNTIYF. CDR3 sequence (DNA): TGTGCCAGCAGCGTAGCAGGTGGCGGAAACACCATATATTTT.

The CDR3: CASSLGVSYEQYV. The CDR3 DNA reads as TGTGCCAGCAGCTTAGGAGTCAGCTACGAGCAGTACGTC. V usage is TRBV13 and J usage is TRBJ2-7; D not resolved. Deletions cut 0 bases from V and 3 bases from J, with 6 bases between. The CDR3 is 13 amino acids. Per the germline V gene, CDR1 is PRHDT and CDR2 is FYEKMQ (reference sequence).

This chain links TRBV7-9 with TRBJ1-5; D remains unclear. V was trimmed by 5 bases and J by 4 bases, leaving 6 bases between them. This CDR3 is built from 12 residues. CDR1 SEHNR and CDR2 FQNEAQ come from the germline V gene (reference sequence). CDR3 residues: CASSDSNQPQHF. For the CDR3, the DNA is TGTGCCAGCAGCGACTCTAATCAGCCCCAGCATTTT.

The genes are TRBV19 and TRBJ2-5; D is possibly TRBD1 (5 bases). The V gene's germline CDR1 is LNHDA and CDR2 SQIVND (reference sequence). The germline V and J ends were trimmed by 5 bases and 2 bases, with 6 bases remaining between them. The CDR3 has 12 residues. The CDR3 loop is CASSAGQETQYF. Here the CDR3 DNA reads TGTGCCAGTAGTGCAGGGCAAGAGACCCAGTACTTC. Based on the CDR3 plus reference TRBV19 and TRBJ2-5, the full variable domain is DGGITQSPKYLFRKEGQNVTLSCEQNLNHDAMYWYRQDPGQGLRLIYYSQIVNDFQKGDIAEGYSVSREKKESFPLTVTSAQKNPTAFYLCASSAGQETQYFGPGTRLLVL.

The CDR3 nucleotides read TGTGCCAGCAGTTTATGGGCGGGTGCCAACGAGCAGTACTTC. Residues: CASSLWAGANEQYF. The genes are TRBV27 and TRBJ2-7, with TRBD2 as a possible D gene (5 bases). Germline-derived CDR1 and CDR2 are MNHEY and SMNVEV (reference sequence). This CDR3 region has 14 residues. Trimming took off 1 base at V and 5 bases at J, with 12 bases between the two ends.

The chain joins TRBV11-1 to TRBJ2-5, with D possibly TRBD2 on 5 matching bases. CDR3 length: 14 residues. The V end was cut by 4 bases, the J end by 0 bases, with 9 bases between. Germline assignment: CDR1 SGHAT and CDR2 FQDESV (reference sequence). CDR3 region: CASSSGLYQETQYF. The CDR3 coding sequence is TGTGCCAGCAGCTCCGGACTGTACCAAGAGACCCAGTACTTC.

The CDR3: CASAGGAIDTQYF. CDR3 DNA sequence: TGTGCTAGCGCCGGGGGGGCCATAGATACGCAGTATTTT. The chain employs TRBV12-5 and TRBJ2-3; 8 positions match TRBD2. Germline CDR1 LGHNT, CDR2 FRNRAP. The CDR3 sequence is 13 residues long. The J segment lost 5 bases and the V segment lost 9 bases, leaving 7 bases of the junction unmatched.

This rearrangement joins TRBV5-6 to TRBJ2-7; possibly TRBD2 for D (5 bases). Looked up from germline, CDR1 is SGHDT and CDR2 is YYEEEE. The CDR3 is 16 amino acids. The V end was cut by 3 bases, the J end by 7 bases, with 23 bases between. In DNA, the CDR3 is TGTGCCAGCAGCTCCGACCCTGTACGTTCTAGGAGGGAGCAGTACGTC. It codes for CASSSDPVRSRREQYV.

In regard to this clone: This could be a read error, since a much larger clone is one nucleotide away. The chain couples TRBV5-8 to TRBJ1-1; a weak D match, TRBD1 (6 bases). Trimming left V 4 bases short and J 1 base short, with 8 bases between. This CDR3 is 13 amino acids long. The V gene's germline CDR1 is SGHTS and CDR2 YDEGEE. The CDR3 DNA sequence: TGTGCCAGCAGCCTCAGGGGGAACACTGAAGCTTTCTTT. Amino acids: CASSLRGNTEAFF.

A few counts support this clone. This rearrangement joins TRBV7-8 to TRBJ1-1, with no clear D. The CDR3 has 13 residues. The germline CDR1 and CDR2 sequences are SGHVS and FQNEAQ. Trimming took off 2 bases at V and 7 bases at J, with 11 bases between the two ends. This CDR3 reads CASSLTVVREAFF. Written as DNA, the CDR3 is TGTGCCAGCAGCTTAACTGTTGTGCGTGAAGCTTTCTTT.

The chain employs TRBV6-5 and TRBJ2-5; 7 bases agree with TRBD1. V gave up 7 bases and J gave up 5 bases; unmatched junction bases: 7. Germline loops: CDR1 MNHEY, CDR2 SVGAGI. The CDR3 sequence is 13 residues long. The CDR3 loop reads CASTAQGSETQYF. The CDR3 region has the DNA TGTGCCAGCACTGCACAGGGGTCCGAGACCCAGTACTTC.

The chain recombines TRBV11-2 with TRBJ1-1; 12 bases agree with TRBD1. Trimming at V came to 4 bases and at J to 3 bases, leaving 12 bases not matched to a gene. CDR1 and CDR2 (germline): SGHAT, FQNNGV. CDR3 length: 18 amino acids. As DNA, the CDR3 is TGTGCCAGCAGCTGGCCGCGGGGACAGGGGGCTCCGTACACTGAAGCTTTCTTT. Its translation: CASSWPRGQGAPYTEAFF.

The V call is TRBV4-1, the J call TRBJ1-6, with D possibly TRBD1 on 5 matching bases. The CDR3 has 14 residues. Germline V gives CDR1 MGHRA, CDR2 YSYEKL. Trimming cost V 2 bases and J 6 bases, with 8 bases left between them. CDR3 in DNA: TGCGCCAGCAGCCAAAGCAGGGTTAATTCACCCCTCCACTTT. Encoded protein: CASSQSRVNSPLHF.

This sequence joins TRBV19 and TRBJ1-1; 9 bases fit TRBD1. The CDR3 runs 14 residues. J gave up 2 bases and V 10 bases, and 8 bases lay outside the gene matches. Germline loops: CDR1 LNHDA, CDR2 SQIVND (reference sequence). CDR3 coding DNA: TGTGCCACCTCGGGACAGGGATTAAACACTGAAGCTTTCTTT. Protein product: CATSGQGLNTEAFF.

This clone turned up a few times. J is TRBJ2-3 and V is TRBV10-3, with 11 bases identical to TRBD2. V shed 3 bases, J shed 2 bases, and the junction held 13 bases outside the gene matches. The CDR3 sequence is 19 residues long. Per germline, CDR1 ENHRY and CDR2 SYGVKD. CDR3 amino acids: CAISDSSGGPRGYTDTQYF. CDR3 in DNA: TGTGCCATCAGTGATTCTAGCGGGGGGCCCCGCGGTTACACAGATACGCAGTATTTT.

The chain carries TRBV2 and TRBJ1-2; 8 bases match TRBD1. The J segment lost 7 bases and the V segment lost 7 bases, leaving 8 bases of the junction unmatched. Per germline, CDR1 SNHLY and CDR2 FYNNEI. CDR3 length equals 13 residues. Here the CDR3 DNA reads TGTGCCAGCAAAAGACCCGGACAGGGTGGCTACACCTTC. It specifies CASKRPGQGGYTF.

V gene TRBV7-9 combines with J gene TRBJ2-3; tentative D call: TRBD2 (5 bases). Germline assignment: CDR1 SEHNR and CDR2 FQNEAQ (reference sequence). V dropped 2 bases and J dropped 4 bases, with 13 bases sitting between them. The CDR3 has 15 residues. The DNA for the CDR3 is TGTGCCAGCAGCTTACTCTCTAGCAGGTCAGATACGCAGTATTTT. It encodes CASSLLSSRSDTQYF.

The chain employs TRBV29-1 and TRBJ2-7, with D possibly matching TRBD2 (5 bases). Trimming pared 6 bases from V and 6 bases from J, leaving 12 bases between. The germline CDR1 and CDR2 sequences are SQVTM and ANQGSEA. The CDR3 covers 11 residues. CDR3 sequence: CSVGDGVEQYV. CDR3 DNA: TGCAGCGTGGGCGACGGGGTCGAGCAGTACGTC.

This chain connects TRBV3-1 (or the pseudogene TRBV3-2) to TRBJ1-1; D unclear. V shed 2 bases and J shed 6 bases, with 4 bases lying between them. Germline lookup yields CDR1 LGHDT and CDR2 YNNKEL (reference sequence). The length of the CDR3 is 11 residues. The CDR3 nucleotides are TGTGCCAGCAGCCAACGGGCTGAAGCTTTCTTT. Protein product: CASSQRAEAFF.

The V and J genes are TRBV10-3 and TRBJ2-1; 8 nucleotides line up with TRBD1. CDR1 and CDR2 (germline): ENHRY, SYGVKD. J gave up 5 bases and V 7 bases, and 4 bases lay outside the gene matches. This CDR3 spans 13 amino acids. The CDR3 region is CAITQGADNEQFF. CDR3 DNA: TGTGCCATCACTCAGGGGGCGGACAATGAGCAGTTCTTC.

The chain joins TRBV16 to TRBJ1-1; tentatively, D is TRBD1 (5 bases). Germline assignment: CDR1 KGHSY and CDR2 FQNENV. The V and J ends lost 5 bases and 7 bases respectively, with 20 bases between them. The CDR3 sequence is 15 residues long. The CDR3 DNA is TGTGCCAGCAGCTTCCCCGGGCCTGGGGGAGGTGAAGCTTTCTTT. Translating it yields CASSFPGPGGGEAFF.

The gene calls are TRBV11-2 and TRBJ2-1; 9 bases are a match to TRBD1. With V trimmed by 6 bases and J by 3 bases, 6 bases remained unmatched. Germline CDR1 SGHAT, CDR2 FQNNGV. The CDR3 contains 15 residues. The CDR3 reads CASRGGTGLYNEQFF. The DNA of the CDR3 is TGTGCCAGCAGAGGCGGGACAGGGCTCTACAATGAGCAGTTCTTC.

Only one count was recorded for this clone. The chain couples TRBV11-1 to TRBJ2-5, with a tentative D call TRBD2 (6 bases). Germline V CDR1 and CDR2: SGHAT, FQDESV (reference sequence). The CDR3 runs to 16 residues. V was pared by 5 bases and J by 5 bases, with 21 bases between. The CDR3 spells CASSQRRRGRWETQYF. The DNA for the CDR3 is TGTGCCAGCAGCCAAAGGCGGCGGGGTCGATGGGAGACCCAGTACTTC.

This chain joins TRBV6-5 and TRBJ2-6, with TRBD1 as a possible D gene (6 bases). Germline V lookup: CDR1 MNHEY, CDR2 SVGAGI. Trimming took off 5 bases at V and 10 bases at J, with 12 bases between the two ends. The CDR3 covers 13 residues. This CDR3 reads CASSPTGSNVLTF. The DNA for the CDR3 is TGTGCCAGCAGTCCGACAGGATCTAACGTCCTGACTTTC.

The V and J genes are TRBV2 and TRBJ2-2, with unresolved D. The CDR3 sequence is 11 residues long. CDR1 and CDR2 from the germline V gene are SNHLY and FYNNEI. V gave up 6 bases and J gave up 7 bases, with 6 bases separating them. CDR3 sequence reads: CASRFSGELFF. In DNA form, the CDR3 reads TGTGCCAGCAGATTCAGCGGGGAGCTGTTTTTT.

The rearrangement uses TRBV14 and TRBJ1-5; 12 nucleotides match TRBD1. Germline CDR1 and CDR2: SGHDN and FVKESK. The CDR3 loop spans 18 amino acids. Germline trimming cut 4 bases from V and 0 bases from J; bases unmatched to any gene: 7. The chain's CDR3 is CASSRGTGGGYSNQPQHF. CDR3 bases: TGTGCCAGCAGCCGGGGGACAGGGGGCGGATATAGCAATCAGCCCCAGCATTTT.

A single count supports this clone. V usage is TRBV27 and J usage is TRBJ1-1; maybe TRBD1 (6 bases). The CDR3 length is 13 residues. Germline V gene sequence: CDR1 MNHEY, CDR2 SMNVEV (reference sequence). The V and J ends lost 5 bases and 5 bases respectively, with 12 bases between them. The CDR3 protein is CASSLLRGTEAFF. DNA for the CDR3: TGTGCCAGCAGTCTCTTAAGGGGGACTGAAGCTTTCTTT.

The chain links TRBV28 to TRBJ2-2; TRBD1 matches 7 bases. CDR3 length equals 16 residues. CDR1 and CDR2 from the germline V gene are MDHEN and SYDVKM. Unmatched junction bases numbered 8, after V lost 5 bases and J lost 2 bases. In DNA, the CDR3 is TGTGCCAGCAGTAACACGGGACAGTCAAACACCGGGGAGCTGTTTTTT. It yields the protein CASSNTGQSNTGELFF.

The J gene is TRBJ2-7, the V gene TRBV6-1; 7 bases are shared with TRBD1. The CDR3 covers 17 residues. V shed 3 bases, J shed 4 bases, and the junction held 15 bases outside the gene matches. The germline V gene has CDR1 MNHNS and CDR2 SASEGT. The CDR3 region is CASSEGKTGMVFYEQYV. CDR3 nucleotides: TGTGCCAGCAGTGAGGGGAAGACAGGGATGGTTTTTTACGAGCAGTACGTC.